This T cell receptor (beta chain) comes out of a study of T-cell memory formation after mild COVID-19. General study points: CD4+ clones that contracted lay mainly in CM and EM; CD8+ ones lay in EMRA.

TCRdb re-analysed the 5' RACE reads in MiXCR, keeping a single row per CDR3 protein. Altogether some 40,000 distinct CDR3 sequences are present, 6% to 7.5% being singletons, with the ten largest covering 0.8% to 1%. This clonotype was counted ten times or more. Antigen specificity is unknown. The CDR3 runs 14 residues. Trimming removed 3 bases at V and 1 base at J, with 9 bases between. Germline loops: CDR1 SGHKS, CDR2 YYEKEE (reference sequence). The sequence was collected from an adult who had mild COVID-19 (a few samples of this study predate the infection). Cell type and time point are not known. Sequencing used PBMCs or a T cell subset sorted from them (not recorded which). The rearrangement joins TRBV5-5 to TRBJ2-3, with unresolved D. CDR3 nucleotides: TGTGCCAGCAGCTCGCGGACGGGCACAGATACGCAGTATTTT. This encodes CASSSRTGTDTQYF.